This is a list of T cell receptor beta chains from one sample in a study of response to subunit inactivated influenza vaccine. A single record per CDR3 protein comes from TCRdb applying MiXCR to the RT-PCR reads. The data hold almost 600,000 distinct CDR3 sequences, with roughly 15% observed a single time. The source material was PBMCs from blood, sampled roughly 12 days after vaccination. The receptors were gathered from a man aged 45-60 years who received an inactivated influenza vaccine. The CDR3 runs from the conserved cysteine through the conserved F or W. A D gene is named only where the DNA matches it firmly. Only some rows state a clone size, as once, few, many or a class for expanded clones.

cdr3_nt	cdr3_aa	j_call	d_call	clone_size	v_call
TGTGCCAGCAGCCATGACAGGGTCGATGAGCAGTTCTTC	CASSHDRVDEQFF	TRBJ2-1	TRBD1	few	TRBV5-6
TGCGCCAGCAGCCAGGGGAGGGGGCGCGGAAGGACTCAGCCCCAGCATTTT	CASSQGRGRGRTQPQHF	TRBJ1-5	TRBD1	-	TRBV4-1
TGTGCCAGCAAAAACAGGTTTCAAGAGACCCAGTACTTC	CASKNRFQETQYF	TRBJ2-5	-	many	TRBV6-6
TGTGCCAGCAGGCTAGCGGGGGTGAACCAAGAGACCCAGTACTTC	CASRLAGVNQETQYF	TRBJ2-5	TRBD2	few	TRBV3-1
TGCAGTGCTAGAGAGCTTTCGGTCGGTCAGCCCCAGCATTTT	CSARELSVGQPQHF	TRBJ1-5	-	-	TRBV20-1
TGCAGTGCTAAGATAGGGACCTACGAGCAGTACTTC	CSAKIGTYEQYF	TRBJ2-7	-	few	TRBV20-1
TGCGCCAGCAGCCAGTATCCCGGGACAGGGGACGAGCAGTACTTC	CASSQYPGTGDEQYF	TRBJ2-7	TRBD1	-	TRBV4-3
TGTGCCAGCAGCTTAGGCGGGGACAGGGTACGACAGCAGTACTTC	CASSLGGDRVRQQYF	TRBJ2-7	TRBD1	-	TRBV7-2
TGTGCCAGCAGTCCTCGGACGGTCTACGAGCAGTACTTC	CASSPRTVYEQYF	TRBJ2-7	-	-	TRBV2
TGTGCCAGCAGTGAAATATACAGGGACGCCGGGGAGCTGTTTTTT	CASSEIYRDAGELFF	TRBJ2-2	-	few	TRBV25-1
TGTGCCAGCAGCTTAGGAGGGCGGGCTGGGGAGACCCAGTACTTC	CASSLGGRAGETQYF	TRBJ2-5	-	-	TRBV7-2
TGTGCCAGCAGCTTTCACAGGGTTTCTGGGGCCAACGTCCTGACTTTC	CASSFHRVSGANVLTF	TRBJ2-6	-	few	TRBV7-2
TGCAGCGTCGCCGGGACTAGCGTCTCCTACAATGAGCAGTTCTTC	CSVAGTSVSYNEQFF	TRBJ2-1	TRBD2	many	TRBV29-1
TGTGCCAGCAGTTTATTGATTATCGCCGGGACAAACACCGGGGAGCTGTTTTTT	CASSLLIIAGTNTGELFF	TRBJ2-2	-	-	TRBV28
TGTGCCAGCAGCCTAGAGACTATCCGGGACGGCTATGGCTACACCTTC	CASSLETIRDGYGYTF	TRBJ1-2	-	few	TRBV4-2
TGTGCCAGCAGCGTAGGTGGTAGCGGATCCGTCTACGAGCAGTACTTC	CASSVGGSGSVYEQYF	TRBJ2-7	-	few	TRBV9
TGTGCCAGCAGTATAACCGCAGCGGGAGGAGATACGCAGTATTTT	CASSITAAGGDTQYF	TRBJ2-3	TRBD2	-	TRBV6-1
TGTGCCAGCGGCTACAGGTTCCAAGAGACCCAGTACTTC	CASGYRFQETQYF	TRBJ2-5	-	-	TRBV6-5
TGTGCCAGCAGTTTTCATCAGGGTAGGGCTTTCTTT	CASSFHQGRAFF	TRBJ1-1	-	few	TRBV28
TGCGCCAGCGCCTTGGACAGGGGTAGCGAGACCCAGTACTTC	CASALDRGSETQYF	TRBJ2-5	TRBD1	few	TRBV23-1
TGTGCCAGCAGTTACGACGGCTACGAGCAGTACTTC	CASSYDGYEQYF	TRBJ2-7	-	-	TRBV6-6
TGCGCCAGCAGCTTGGGGGATGCAATTTTCAGCTCCTACGAGCAGTACTTC	CASSLGDAIFSSYEQYF	TRBJ2-7	-	many	TRBV5-1
TGTGCCTGGACCCCGGGACCCTACAATGAGCAGTTCTTC	CAWTPGPYNEQFF	TRBJ2-1	-	-	TRBV30
TGCAGCGTTGCCAAAGGGGGACAGGGAGAGACCCAGTACTTC	CSVAKGGQGETQYF	TRBJ2-5	TRBD1	few	TRBV29-1
TGTGCCAGCAGCCATCATAGCGGGGCTGACAAGCAGTTCTTC	CASSHHSGADKQFF	TRBJ2-1	TRBD2	many	TRBV3-1
TGTGCCAGCAGGCGGGGGACAGGCGGTTACTTGAACACTGAAGCTTTCTTT	CASRRGTGGYLNTEAFF	TRBJ1-1	TRBD1	few	TRBV6-1
TGTGCCATCAGTGAGAGGGGGGGAGAGTACAATGAGCAGTTCTTC	CAISERGGEYNEQFF	TRBJ2-1	-	few	TRBV10-3
TGCGCCAGCAGCTTGGGGACGTCTGCGGGAGGGTTGGACAATGAGCAGTTCTTC	CASSLGTSAGGLDNEQFF	TRBJ2-1	TRBD2	few	TRBV5-1
TGCAGTGCTAGCCCCTCAACAGGGGCGAGGAACTATGGCTACACCTTC	CSASPSTGARNYGYTF	TRBJ1-2	TRBD1	-	TRBV20-1
TGTGCCAGCAACACCGGGGAGGCCGGGGAGCTGTTTTTT	CASNTGEAGELFF	TRBJ2-2	-	-	TRBV11-1
TGTGCCAGCAGGCGAACAGGGGTTCGCACCGGGGAGCTGTTTTTT	CASRRTGVRTGELFF	TRBJ2-2	TRBD1	-	TRBV28
TGTGCCAGCAGCGCCGGGACGGTATCCTACGAGCAGTACTTC	CASSAGTVSYEQYF	TRBJ2-7	-	many	TRBV9
TGTGCCAGCAGCAGATACAGGGGAAGCAATCAGCCCCAGCATTTT	CASSRYRGSNQPQHF	TRBJ1-5	TRBD1	many	TRBV28
TGTGCCAGCAGCTTTACGGGTCAGTACCAAGAGACCCAGTACTTC	CASSFTGQYQETQYF	TRBJ2-5	-	-	TRBV7-2
TGCAGCGTAAGACAGGGGGGAAGCTACGAGCAGTACTTC	CSVRQGGSYEQYF	TRBJ2-7	TRBD1	-	TRBV29-1
TGTGCCAGCAGCGATAAACCCGGGACAAGTTATAACTACACCTTC	CASSDKPGTSYNYTF	TRBJ1-2	-	-	TRBV6-2/TRBV6-3
TGTGCCAGCAGACCCGGGACACCCTCCTACGAGCAGTACTTC	CASRPGTPSYEQYF	TRBJ2-7	-	few	TRBV7-2
TGCAGCCCGCTCGTCCGGGGTACTAGCACAGATACGCAGTATTTT	CSPLVRGTSTDTQYF	TRBJ2-3	-	-	TRBV29-1
TGCAGTGCTAGAGACCGAGCGGGCCTTGCCAATGAGCAGTTCTTC	CSARDRAGLANEQFF	TRBJ2-1	-	few	TRBV20-1
TGTGCCAGCAGCCGAAGGCAGGGACGTGAAAAACTGTTTTTT	CASSRRQGREKLFF	TRBJ1-4	-	many	TRBV7-2
TGTGCCAGCAGGGGGGACACTGACACCGGGGAGCTGTTTTTT	CASRGDTDTGELFF	TRBJ2-2	-	many	TRBV2
TGTGCCAGCAGCCAATCAGTAGCGGGAGGGGTTGAGCAGTTCTTC	CASSQSVAGGVEQFF	TRBJ2-1	TRBD2	few	TRBV3-1